This TCR beta chain was observed in a study of CD8 T cell repertoires and HIV-1 epitope variants. Study context: Separate wells received one of Twenty-five Gag or Nef variant peptides. Epitopes were three Gag families plus Nef HW9 and YT9.

TCRdb keeps only in-frame clones here, not all; method: immunoSEQ multiplex PCR. The profile shows some 100,000 clones, over 70% of them singletons. Germline V gene data show CDR1 as SNHLY and CDR2 as FYNNEI. Trimming took off 7 bases at V and 4 bases at J, with 13 bases between the two ends. This CDR3 is built from 14 residues. This clone was counted a few times. This TCR was recovered from a male donor with HIV. Source material: uncultured baseline CD8+ T cells from peripheral blood mononuclear cells (PBMCs). The rearrangement uses TRBV2 and TRBJ1-4; D gene ambiguous. CDR3 sequence (DNA): TGTGCCAGCACCCCTCGTAGGGTTAATGAAAAACTGTTTTTT. It codes for CASTPRRVNEKLFF. The entire variable domain, with the rest obtained from reference TRBV2 and TRBJ1-4, is as follows: EPEVTQTPSHQVTQMGQEVILRCVPISNHLYFYWYRQILGQKVEFLVSFYNNEISEKSEIFDDQFSVERPDGSNFTLKIRSTKLEDSAMYFCASTPRRVNEKLFFGSGTQLSVL.